Shown below are 27 T cell receptor beta chains from a single sample sequenced in a study of immune evolution from preneoplasia to lung adenocarcinoma. Produced via immunoSEQ multiplex PCR; TCRdb's table is partial and in-frame only. This sample carries several thousand clones, around 80% of them seen once, and the ten largest clones take about a tenth. Source material: FFPE minimally invasive lung adenocarcinoma tissue. Receptors originate from a donor at least 70 years old with lung adenocarcinoma.

V gene TRBV30 combines with J gene TRBJ1-5, with D hard to call. This CDR3 comprises 13 residues. The germline CDR1 and CDR2 sequences are GTSNPN and SVGIG (reference sequence). V gave up 0 bases and J gave up 4 bases, with 7 bases separating them. In DNA form, the CDR3 reads TGTGCCTGGAGTGTAGCCGGAAATCAGCCCCAGCATTTT. Translation: CAWSVAGNQPQHF.

By share of the sample, this clone is medium-sized. The chain uses TRBV5-1 and TRBJ1-4; 7 bases align to TRBD1. The length of the CDR3 is 15 residues. Trimming took 4 bases from V and 8 from J; bases not matched to a gene: 11. Germline CDR1 reads SGHRS; CDR2 reads YFSETQ. The CDR3 sequence: CASSGLTGIGEKLFF. In DNA form, the CDR3 reads TGCGCCAGCAGCGGGTTGACAGGGATTGGGGAAAAACTGTTTTTT. Drawing the rest from reference TRBV5-1 and TRBJ1-4, the complete variable domain is KAGVTQTPRYLIKTRGQQVTLSCSPISGHRSVSWYQQTPGQGLQFLFEYFSETQRNKGNFPGRFSGRQFSNSRSEMNVSTLELGDSALYLCASSGLTGIGEKLFFGSGTQLSVL.

The V and J genes are TRBV6-5 and TRBJ1-3; 7 nucleotides match TRBD1. Germline values: CDR1 MNHEY, CDR2 SVGAGI. After removal of 6 bases from V and 3 bases from J, the junction contained 5 bases not matched to a gene. This CDR3 spans 14 amino acids. CDR3 sequence (DNA): TGTGCCAGCAGACTGACAGGGTTTGGAAACACCATATATTTT. Translating it yields CASRLTGFGNTIYF.

CDR3 coding DNA: TGTGCCAGCAGTGAATCTGGGACAGGGGGCTATGGCTACACCTTC. It codes for CASSESGTGGYGYTF. This chain connects TRBV6-1 to TRBJ1-2; 11 positions agree with TRBD1. The germline V gene encodes CDR1 MNHNS and CDR2 SASEGT. The V and J ends lost 2 bases and 4 bases, in that order; junction bases with no gene match: 3. This CDR3 spans 15 amino acids.

This chain connects TRBV5-5 to TRBJ2-5, with D unclear. V lost 4 bases and J lost 1, with 14 bases in between. This CDR3 has 15 residues. Germline V gene lookup returns CDR1 SGHKS and CDR2 YYEKEE (reference sequence). This CDR3 is CASSIDGRGQETQYF. The CDR3 DNA reads as TGTGCCAGCAGCATCGACGGACGAGGCCAAGAGACCCAGTACTTC.

The chain combines TRBV2 with TRBJ1-5, with a weak D call TRBD1 (6 bases). Germline lookup yields CDR1 SNHLY and CDR2 FYNNEI. This CDR3 has 16 amino acids. With 7 bases removed from V and 2 bases from J, the gap between germline ends came to 18 bases. The CDR3 sequence is CASTGEAFNGNQPQHF. The CDR3 DNA reads TGTGCCAGCACAGGGGAGGCTTTTAACGGCAATCAGCCCCAGCATTTT.

The rearrangement joins TRBV9 to TRBJ2-3, with D perhaps matching TRBD2 (6 bases). There are 20 residues in the CDR3. Germline V gene lookup returns CDR1 SGDLS and CDR2 YYNGEE. V shed 4 bases and J shed 2 bases, with 29 bases lying between them. Here the CDR3 reads CASSPNNPWGWAGTTDTQYF. The CDR3, as DNA: TGTGCCAGCAGCCCCAATAACCCGTGGGGGTGGGCGGGAACCACAGATACGCAGTATTTT.

V gene TRBV9 combines with J gene TRBJ1-1; the D gene is possibly TRBD1 (6 bases). There are 15 residues in the CDR3. Trimming left V 4 bases short and J 0 bases short, with 13 bases between. Germline CDR1 reads SGDLS; CDR2 reads YYNGEE. CDR3 DNA sequence: TGTGCCAGCAGCCCCCGGGGACAAATGAACACTGAAGCTTTCTTT. Protein product: CASSPRGQMNTEAFF.

V gene TRBV11-2 combines with J gene TRBJ1-5; D may be TRBD1 (5 bases). Germline loops: CDR1 SGHAT, CDR2 FQNNGV. Trimming took off 6 bases at V and 7 bases at J, with 19 bases between the two ends. There are 15 residues in the CDR3. The CDR3 region has the DNA TGTGCCAGCAGTTTAATGGGGGGGGAGTACCAGCCCCAGCATTTT. It encodes CASSLMGGEYQPQHF.

As concerns this clone: In the same sample, other DNA sequences code for this CDR3. The gene calls are TRBV10-3 and TRBJ1-4, with 8 bases fitting TRBD1. Germline V lookup: CDR1 ENHRY, CDR2 SYGVKD. The length of the CDR3 is 16 residues. Germline trimming cut 4 bases from V and 10 bases from J; bases unmatched to any gene: 14. The CDR3: CAISAGTGAQSGKLFF. Written as DNA, the CDR3 is TGTGCCATCAGTGCCGGGACAGGAGCCCAGTCAGGAAAACTGTTTTTT.

There are a few counts of this clone. This chain connects TRBV5-1 to TRBJ2-2; D may be TRBD1 (6 bases). Germline CDR1 is SGHRS and CDR2 is YFSETQ. V lost 3 bases and J lost 1, with 7 bases in between. The CDR3 is 14 amino acids. The CDR3 loop is CASSWTENTGELFF. CDR3 nucleotides: TGCGCCAGCAGCTGGACAGAGAACACCGGGGAGCTGTTTTTT.

This chain links TRBV14 with TRBJ1-1; D call uncertain. The V and J ends lost 1 base and 4 bases respectively, with 16 bases between them. Germline values: CDR1 SGHDN, CDR2 FVKESK. The CDR3 totals 16 residues. CDR3 bases: TGTGCCAGCAGCCAAGTGGGAGGGCTGAAGAGCACTGAAGCTTTCTTT. Translating gives CASSQVGGLKSTEAFF. Complete variable domain (other parts from reference TRBV14 and TRBJ1-1): EAGVTQFPSHSVIEKGQTVTLRCDPISGHDNLYWYRRVMGKEIKFLLHFVKESKQDESGMPNNRFLAERTGGTYSTLKVQPAELEDSGVYFCASSQVGGLKSTEAFFGQGTRLTVV.

The chain has TRBV6-5 and TRBJ2-6; D is unresolved. V dropped 0 bases and J dropped 3 bases, with 0 bases sitting between them. CDR3 length equals 13 residues. In germline, CDR1 is MNHEY, CDR2 SVGAGI. The CDR3 coding sequence is TGTGCCAGCAGTTACTCTGGGGCCAACGTCCTGACTTTC. It encodes CASSYSGANVLTF.

The chain recombines TRBV6-1 with TRBJ1-2; D ambiguous. The CDR3 consists of 13 residues. Germline CDR1 and CDR2: MNHNS and SASEGT. V lost 0 bases, J lost 8 bases, and 10 bases lay in between. The CDR3 bases are TGTGCCAGCAGTGAAGCGATCAATCGGGGCTACACCTTC. It encodes CASSEAINRGYTF.

The chain carries TRBV2 and TRBJ1-1; 8 nucleotides match TRBD1. The CDR3 length is 13 residues. The V and J ends lost 6 bases and 11 bases, in that order; junction bases with no gene match: 11. Germline V lookup: CDR1 SNHLY, CDR2 FYNNEI. DNA of the CDR3: TGTGCCAGCAGGGCCGGGACAGGCGTCGGCGCTTTCTTT. It encodes CASRAGTGVGAFF.

This clone occurred once. This rearrangement joins TRBV29-1 to TRBJ2-7; D not resolved. The CDR3 length is 12 residues. Germline CDR1 is SQVTM and CDR2 is ANQGSEA. The V and J ends lost 5 bases and 3 bases respectively, with 11 bases between them. The CDR3 DNA reads as TGCAGCGTTTCCGCGGACCGCTACGAGCAGTACTTC. Translation gives CSVSADRYEQYF.

V gene TRBV7-9 combines with J gene TRBJ2-3; 9 bases are shared with TRBD2. The CDR3 runs to 15 residues. V gave up 0 bases and J gave up 4 bases; unmatched junction bases: 2. CDR1 SEHNR and CDR2 FQNEAQ come from the germline V gene (reference sequence). CDR3 in amino acids: CASSLASGSADTQYF. CDR3 DNA sequence: TGTGCCAGCAGCTTAGCTAGCGGGAGTGCAGATACGCAGTATTTT.

This chain uses TRBV20-1 with TRBJ2-7; D call uncertain. CDR3 size: 11 residues. The V end lost 3 bases, the J end lost 6 bases, and 9 bases lay between the germline ends. The germline V gene has CDR1 DFQATT and CDR2 SNEGSKA (reference sequence). For the CDR3, the DNA is TGCAGTGCTAGCGCTAACTTCGAGCAGTACTTC. It codes for CSASANFEQYF.

This clone was seen a handful of times. The chain employs TRBV6-1 and TRBJ1-2; 10 bases are a match to TRBD1. Germline trimming cut 4 bases from V and 0 bases from J; bases unmatched to any gene: 8. Germline CDR1 and CDR2: MNHNS and SASEGT. This CDR3 has 17 amino acids. CDR3 protein: CASSAKGTGDANYGYTF. In DNA form, the CDR3 reads TGTGCCAGCAGTGCTAAAGGGACAGGGGATGCTAACTATGGCTACACCTTC.

The rearrangement joins TRBV11-3 to TRBJ2-2; 7 bases line up with TRBD1. Germline values: CDR1 SGHNT, CDR2 YENEEA. The CDR3 covers 15 residues. J lost 3 bases, V lost 5 bases, and 6 bases had no gene match. CDR3 residues: CASSPHTGDTGELFF. Written as DNA, the CDR3 is TGTGCCAGCAGCCCGCATACAGGGGACACCGGGGAGCTGTTTTTT.

The CDR3 DNA reads TGTGCCAGCAGCTTAAACACAATGACTGAAGCTTTCTTT. Its translation is CASSLNTMTEAFF. This rearrangement joins TRBV7-8 to TRBJ1-1, with D unresolved. The CDR3 spans 13 residues. Trimming left V 2 bases short and J 5 bases short, with 9 bases between. The germline V gene has CDR1 SGHVS and CDR2 FQNEAQ.

The V call is TRBV5-1, the J call TRBJ2-3, with 9 bases aligning to TRBD2. V lost 0 bases to trimming and J lost 8 bases; unmatched junction nucleotides: 13. CDR3 length: 17 residues. Per germline, CDR1 SGHRS and CDR2 YFSETQ. The CDR3: CASSLGNVAGGPSTQYF. CDR3 bases: TGCGCCAGCAGCTTGGGGAACGTGGCGGGAGGGCCATCTACGCAGTATTTT. The full variable domain, completed using reference TRBV5-1 and TRBJ2-3, is KAGVTQTPRYLIKTRGQQVTLSCSPISGHRSVSWYQQTPGQGLQFLFEYFSETQRNKGNFPGRFSGRQFSNSRSEMNVSTLELGDSALYLCASSLGNVAGGPSTQYFGPGTRLTVL.

The CDR3 is CASSPPGLSNEKLFF. The CDR3 DNA sequence: TGTGCCAGCAGTCCCCCCGGGCTATCTAATGAAAAACTGTTTTTT. The chain employs TRBV2 and TRBJ1-4; no clear D gene. The CDR3 runs to 15 residues. V was trimmed by 5 bases and J by 3 bases, leaving 13 bases between them. The germline gives CDR1 SNHLY, CDR2 FYNNEI. Variable domain in full (rest from reference TRBV2 and TRBJ1-4): EPEVTQTPSHQVTQMGQEVILRCVPISNHLYFYWYRQILGQKVEFLVSFYNNEISEKSEIFDDQFSVERPDGSNFTLKIRSTKLEDSAMYFCASSPPGLSNEKLFFGSGTQLSVL.

J is TRBJ2-2 and V is TRBV25-1, with D perhaps matching TRBD1 (6 bases). Trimming took 7 bases from V and 0 from J, leaving 12 bases between them. This CDR3 is 15 amino acids long. Looked up from germline, CDR1 is MGHDK and CDR2 is SYGVNS. In DNA form, the CDR3 reads TGTGCCAGCACCCCCGGGACAACGAACACCGGGGAGCTGTTTTTT. Protein: CASTPGTTNTGELFF.

This rearrangement joins TRBV2 to TRBJ2-1; 11 bases align to TRBD2. The germline V gene encodes CDR1 SNHLY and CDR2 FYNNEI. The CDR3 covers 18 residues. V shed 2 bases and J 0 bases; nucleotides not matched to a gene: 6. The CDR3 reads CASSELAGGLNSYNEQFF. DNA for the CDR3: TGTGCCAGCAGTGAACTAGCGGGAGGCCTAAACTCCTACAATGAGCAGTTCTTC.

The chain links TRBV7-8 to TRBJ2-1, with 9 nucleotides matching TRBD1. Germline assignment: CDR1 SGHVS and CDR2 FQNEAQ. The length of the CDR3 is 15 residues. J gave up 3 bases and V 5 bases, and 5 bases lay outside the gene matches. CDR3 residues: CASSPRTGDYNEQFF. Here the CDR3 DNA reads TGTGCCAGCAGCCCCCGGACAGGGGACTACAATGAGCAGTTCTTC.

The CDR3 is CASSLWGTVSYEQYF. The CDR3 DNA is TGTGCCAGCAGTTTATGGGGGACAGTAAGCTACGAGCAGTACTTC. The rearrangement links TRBV28 to TRBJ2-7; 7 bases are a match to TRBD1. V lost 0 bases, J lost 3 bases, and 5 bases stayed unmatched. CDR3 size: 15 residues. Per germline, CDR1 MDHEN and CDR2 SYDVKM.